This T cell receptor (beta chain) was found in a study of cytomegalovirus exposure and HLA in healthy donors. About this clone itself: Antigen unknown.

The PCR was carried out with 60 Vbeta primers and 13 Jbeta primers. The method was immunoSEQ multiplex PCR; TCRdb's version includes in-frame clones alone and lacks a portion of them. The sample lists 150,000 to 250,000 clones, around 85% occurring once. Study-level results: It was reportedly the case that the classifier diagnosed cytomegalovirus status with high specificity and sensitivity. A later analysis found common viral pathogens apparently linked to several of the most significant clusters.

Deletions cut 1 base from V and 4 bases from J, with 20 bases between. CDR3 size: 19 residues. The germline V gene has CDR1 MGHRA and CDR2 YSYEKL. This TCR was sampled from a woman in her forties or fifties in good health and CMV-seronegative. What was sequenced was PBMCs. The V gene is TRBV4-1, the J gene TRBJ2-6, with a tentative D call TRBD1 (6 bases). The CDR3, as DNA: TGCGCCAGCAGCCAAGTTGGGGGCAGGGTATTAGCGGGGGCCAACGTCCTGACTTTC. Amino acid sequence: CASSQVGGRVLAGANVLTF.